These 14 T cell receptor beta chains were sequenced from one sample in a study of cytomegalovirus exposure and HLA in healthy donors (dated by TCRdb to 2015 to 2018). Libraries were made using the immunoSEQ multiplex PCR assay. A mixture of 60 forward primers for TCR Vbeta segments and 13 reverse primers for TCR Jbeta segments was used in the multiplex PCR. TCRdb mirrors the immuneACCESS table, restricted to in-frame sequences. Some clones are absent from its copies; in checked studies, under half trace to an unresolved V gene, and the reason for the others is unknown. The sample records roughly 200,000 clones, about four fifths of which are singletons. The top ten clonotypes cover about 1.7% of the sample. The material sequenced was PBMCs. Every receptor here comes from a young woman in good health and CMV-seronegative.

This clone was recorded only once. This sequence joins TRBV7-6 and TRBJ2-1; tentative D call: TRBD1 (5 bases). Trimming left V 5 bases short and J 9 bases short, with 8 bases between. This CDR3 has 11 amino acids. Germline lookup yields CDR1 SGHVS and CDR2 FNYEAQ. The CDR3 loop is CASSQGFEQFF. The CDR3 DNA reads TGTGCCAGCAGCCAGGGATTTGAGCAGTTCTTC.

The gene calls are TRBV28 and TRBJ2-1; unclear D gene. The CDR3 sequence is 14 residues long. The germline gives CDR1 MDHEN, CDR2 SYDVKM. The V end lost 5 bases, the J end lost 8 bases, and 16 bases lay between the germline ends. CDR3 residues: CASSLPDGRDEQFF. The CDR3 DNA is TGTGCCAGCAGTCTCCCCGACGGTCGGGATGAGCAGTTCTTC.

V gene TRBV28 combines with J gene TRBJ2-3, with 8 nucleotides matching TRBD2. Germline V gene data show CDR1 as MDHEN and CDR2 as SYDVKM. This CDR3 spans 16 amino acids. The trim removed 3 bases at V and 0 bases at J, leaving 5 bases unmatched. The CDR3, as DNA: TGTGCCAGCAGTTTGTCGGTAGCGGGGAGCACAGATACGCAGTATTTT. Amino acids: CASSLSVAGSTDTQYF.

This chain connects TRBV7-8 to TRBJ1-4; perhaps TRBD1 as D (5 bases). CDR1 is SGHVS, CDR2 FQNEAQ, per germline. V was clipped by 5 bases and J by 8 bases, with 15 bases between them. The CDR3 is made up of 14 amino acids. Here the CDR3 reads CASSLGQGWEKLFF. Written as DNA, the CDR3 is TGTGCCAGCAGCCTAGGCCAGGGTTGGGAAAAACTGTTTTTT.

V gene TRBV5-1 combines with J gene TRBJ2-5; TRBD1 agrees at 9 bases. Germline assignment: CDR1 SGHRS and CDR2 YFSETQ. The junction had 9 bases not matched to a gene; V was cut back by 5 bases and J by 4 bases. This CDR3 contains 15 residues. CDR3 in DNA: TGCGCCAGCAGAACCACAGGGGGCCGGGGAGAGACCCAGTACTTC. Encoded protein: CASRTTGGRGETQYF.

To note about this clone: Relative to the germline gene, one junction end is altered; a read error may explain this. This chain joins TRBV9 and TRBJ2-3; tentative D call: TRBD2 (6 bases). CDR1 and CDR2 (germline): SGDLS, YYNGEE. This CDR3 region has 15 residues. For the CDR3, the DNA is TGTGCCAACAGCGTCGGAGCGGGTCCAGGGGATACGCAGTATTTT. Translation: CANSVGAGPGDTQYF. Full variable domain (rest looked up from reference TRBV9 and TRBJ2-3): DSGVTQTPKHLITATGQRVTLRCSPRSGDLSVYWYQQSLDQGLQFLIQYYNGEERAKGNILERFSAQQFPDLHSELNLSSLELGDSALYFCANSVGAGPGDTQYFGPGTRLTVL.

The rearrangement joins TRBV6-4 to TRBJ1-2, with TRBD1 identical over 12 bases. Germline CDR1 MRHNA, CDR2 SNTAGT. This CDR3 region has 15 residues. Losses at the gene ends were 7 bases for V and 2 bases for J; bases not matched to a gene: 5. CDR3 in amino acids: CASILGTGGNYGYTF. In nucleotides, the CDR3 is TGTGCCAGCATCCTCGGGACAGGGGGCAACTATGGCTACACCTTC.

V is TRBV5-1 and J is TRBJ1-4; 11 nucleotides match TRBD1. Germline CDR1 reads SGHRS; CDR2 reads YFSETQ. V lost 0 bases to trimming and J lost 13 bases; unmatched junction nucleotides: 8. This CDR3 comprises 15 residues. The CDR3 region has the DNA TGCGCCAGCAGCTTGGGGACCGGGACAGGGGGTATACTGTTTTTT. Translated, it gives CASSLGTGTGGILFF.

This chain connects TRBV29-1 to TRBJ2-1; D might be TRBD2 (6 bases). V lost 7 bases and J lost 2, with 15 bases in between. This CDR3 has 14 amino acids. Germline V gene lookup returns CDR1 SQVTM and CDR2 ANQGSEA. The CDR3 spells CSASPGLTYNEQFF. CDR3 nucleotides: TGCAGCGCAAGCCCGGGACTCACCTACAATGAGCAGTTCTTC.

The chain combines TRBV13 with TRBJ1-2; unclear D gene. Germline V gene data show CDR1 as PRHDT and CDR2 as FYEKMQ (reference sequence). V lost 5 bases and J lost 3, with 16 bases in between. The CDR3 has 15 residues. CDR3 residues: CASSIGWPLYYGYTF. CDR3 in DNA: TGTGCCAGCAGCATCGGGTGGCCCCTATACTATGGCTACACCTTC.

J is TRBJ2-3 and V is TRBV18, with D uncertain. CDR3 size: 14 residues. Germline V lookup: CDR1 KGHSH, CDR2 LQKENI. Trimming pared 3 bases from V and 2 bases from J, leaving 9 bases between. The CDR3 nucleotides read TGTGCCAGCTCACCTGACCTAGACACAGATACGCAGTATTTT. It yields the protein CASSPDLDTDTQYF.

CDR3 DNA: TGTGCCAGCAGTCACTACAGGATCGGCTACACCTTC. It yields the protein CASSHYRIGYTF. The chain is built from TRBV28 and TRBJ1-2; D is possibly TRBD1 (5 bases). CDR1 and CDR2 from the germline V gene are MDHEN and SYDVKM. CDR3 size: 12 residues. V lost 5 bases, J lost 8 bases, and 12 bases lay in between.

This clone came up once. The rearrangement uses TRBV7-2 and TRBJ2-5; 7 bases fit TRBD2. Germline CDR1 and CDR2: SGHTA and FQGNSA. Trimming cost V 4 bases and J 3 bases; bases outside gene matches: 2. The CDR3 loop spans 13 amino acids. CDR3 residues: CASSWGREETQYF. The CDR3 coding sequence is TGTGCCAGCAGCTGGGGGAGGGAAGAGACCCAGTACTTC.

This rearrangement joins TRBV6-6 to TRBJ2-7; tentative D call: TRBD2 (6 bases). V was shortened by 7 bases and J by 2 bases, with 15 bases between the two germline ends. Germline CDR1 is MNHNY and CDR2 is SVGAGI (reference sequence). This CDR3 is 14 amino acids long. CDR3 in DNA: TGTGCCAGCACCGACCGACTAGTAGCCTACGAGCAGTACTTC. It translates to CASTDRLVAYEQYF.